The TCR beta chain described here comes from a study of regulatory T cells in long-lasting Graves disease. Arm-PCR of CDR3 regions and iRepertoire HTBI primers were the basis on which TCR beta libraries were built. TCRdb passed the multiplex PCR reads through MiXCR, listing each CDR3 protein once. This table has roughly 410,000 distinct CDR3 sequences, about 15% appearing once. Specified time point: newly diagnosed GD, antithyroid drugs for less than 3 months. PBMC-derived RNA was used for the TCR library. In this sample, this clonotype turned up a few times. With V trimmed by 5 bases and J by 5 bases, 11 bases remained unmatched. The germline CDR1 and CDR2 sequences are SGHTA and FQGTGA. This CDR3 contains 16 residues. These data also featured in a second study, about T cells in Graves' hyperthyroidism and ophthalmopathy. That report adds: The model predicted ophthalmopathy a median around six months before onset.

Sequencing used peripheral blood mononuclear cells (PBMCs), obtained at new diagnosis, from a patient treated with antithyroid drugs. This receptor was taken from a middle-aged woman with Graves disease. The chain carries TRBV7-3 and TRBJ2-1; 8 bases agree with TRBD2. The CDR3 loop reads CASSLIAGYTDNEQFF. The CDR3 DNA follows: TGTGCCAGCAGCCTAATAGCGGGATACACCGACAATGAGCAGTTCTTC.